The sequence of this T cell receptor (beta chain) was determined in a study of T cell responses to AZD1222 COVID-19 vaccine. Study-wide results and limits: Seropositive AZD1222 recipients at baseline numbered only 5 to 7. Repertoire sampling was restricted to post-peak T cell response timepoints. Distributed over spike, vaccine-associated CD4 TCRs predominated at 160-218 and 743-854.

The study pooled second doses at about 4 or about 12 weeks. In the case of this clone: What it binds is unknown.

Profiling relied on immunoSEQ multiplex PCR, and the TCRdb table lists in-frame clones only, not all of them. The sample shows 150,000 to 200,000 clones, 94% of them seen only once. V gave up 4 bases and J gave up 1 base, with 10 bases separating them. CDR1 and CDR2 from the germline V gene are SGHTA and FQGNSA. The CDR3 is 15 residues long. This sequence joins TRBV7-2 and TRBJ2-2; D may be TRBD1 (6 bases). The TCR was taken from an adult who received the AZD1222 COVID-19 vaccine. The material was peripheral blood, obtained 28 days after the second AZD1222 dose. For the CDR3, the DNA is TGTGCCAGCAGCTCGCAGGGGATGAACACCGGGGAGCTGTTTTTT. Its translation: CASSSQGMNTGELFF. Full variable domain (remainder filled in from reference TRBV7-2 and TRBJ2-2): GAGVSQSPSNKVTEKGKDVELRCDPISGHTALYWYRQSLGQGLEFLIYFQGNSAPDKSGLPSDRFSAERTGGSVSTLTIQRTQQEDSAVYLCASSSQGMNTGELFFGEGSRLTVL.